This T cell receptor (beta chain) was captured in a study of human T cells and chemical hapten exposure. Study in general: The cohort included alopecia areata under or over 50% scalp, totalis and universalis.

Study outcomes and limitations: DPC sensitization produced no change in TCRs with frequency above 1 in 1000.

The table lists this clonotype with a few counts. The target antigen is unknown. Germline assignment: CDR1 LGHDT and CDR2 YNNKEL (reference sequence). Trimming cost V 1 base and J 4 bases, with 16 bases left between them. The CDR3 length is 16 residues. Library preparation tagged each individual cDNA molecule with a unique molecular identifier. In TCRdb, the RACE reads were re-called with MiXCR into one record per CDR3 protein. The sample lists about 350,000 distinct CDR3 sequences; 5.5% were seen once. The time point here: pre-sensitization, week 0. The treatment is: therapeutic diphenylcyclopropenone sensitization with weekly scalp DPC.

The receptor was derived from a woman in her late teens or twenties with alopecia areata. Some clones in this sample may be carry-over from other donors' samples. The chain has TRBV3-1 and TRBJ1-1; weak D call: TRBD1 (5 bases). Sequenced material: whole blood, taken in connection with sensitization to the hapten diphenylcyclopropenone (DPC). The CDR3: CASSQVGAGGGTEAFF. CDR3 DNA: TGTGCCAGCAGCCAAGTTGGGGCTGGTGGGGGCACTGAAGCTTTCTTT. The whole variable domain, filled in from reference TRBV3-1 and TRBJ1-1, reads DTAVSQTPKYLVTQMGNDKSIKCEQNLGHDTMYWYKQDSKKFLKIMFSYNNKELIINETVPNRFSPKSPDKAHLNLHINSLELGDSAVYFCASSQVGAGGGTEAFFGQGTRLTVV.